The clone carrying this TCR beta chain has just one count. The data were taken from a study of T cells in Graves' hyperthyroidism and ophthalmopathy. V was clipped by 3 bases and J by 3 bases, with 12 bases between them. The CDR3 is made up of 14 amino acids. Researchers amplified the TCR beta CDR3 regions from RNA transcripts. The TCR CDR3 first-round RT-PCR relied on the HTBI primer set. TCRdb reprocessed the multiplex PCR reads via MiXCR and lists one record per CDR3 protein. The sample gives around 350,000 distinct CDR3 sequences, about 19% of which show up once; around 3.6% is in the top ten. What was sequenced was blood. The receptor comes from a woman under 30 with Graves' hyperthyroidism. V usage is TRBV12-3 or TRBV12-4 and J usage is TRBJ2-7, with D perhaps given as TRBD1 or TRBD2 (6 bases each). The CDR3, as DNA: TGTGCCAGCAGTTTGCGGGACACGAACTACGAGCAGTACTTC. It encodes CASSLRDTNYEQYF.